The clone carrying this TCR beta chain was seen a few times. Trimming took 0 bases from V and 6 from J; bases not matched to a gene: 8. The CDR3 extends over 16 amino acids. Germline V CDR1 and CDR2: SGHAT, FQNNGV. The source of the sample is a study of patients and donors after allogeneic stem cell transplantation. TCRdb re-called the RT-PCR reads through MiXCR, storing one row per CDR3 protein. In the table there are 800,000 to 1,000,000 distinct CDR3 sequences, more than 15% of which are singletons. What was sequenced was blood, either unsorted or a sorted T cell fraction (not recorded which). The sequence derives from a human donor who was either an allogeneic HSCT recipient or a stem cell or donor lymphocyte infusion donor (not recorded which). It is not recorded whose cells these are; they may come from a transplant donor. V is TRBV11-2 and J is TRBJ1-5, with 7 bases aligning to TRBD1. The CDR3 DNA sequence: TGTGCCAGCAGCTTAGATCTAGACAGGGTGGGTCAGCCCCAGCATTTT. As protein: CASSLDLDRVGQPQHF.